This T cell receptor beta chain was recovered during a study of beta chain features in type 1 diabetes. Expressed TCRB transcripts were sequenced because the entire RNA isolate underwent reverse transcription. Only in-frame clones appear in the TCRdb table, and some are missing; sequencing was by immunoSEQ multiplex PCR. Altogether roughly 450,000 clones are present, over 10% being singletons, with the ten largest covering over 0.04%. Germline CDR1 is KGHSH and CDR2 is LQKENI. J was trimmed by 0 bases and V by 6 bases; bases with no gene match: 5. This CDR3 region has 15 residues. The origin of this receptor is a young woman in good health. The chain carries TRBV18 and TRBJ2-3, with 8 bases fitting TRBD1. The sample consisted of naive CD4+ T cells from blood. This chain's CDR3 is CASSHRTGSTDTQYF. The CDR3, as DNA: TGTGCCAGCTCTCATCGGACAGGGAGCACAGATACGCAGTATTTT. Together with reference TRBV18 and TRBJ2-3, the CDR3 gives the full variable domain: NAGVMQNPRHLVRRRGQEARLRCSPMKGHSHVYWYRQLPEEGLKFMVYLQKENIIDESGMPKERFSAEFPKEGPSILRIQQVVRGDSAAYFCASSHRTGSTDTQYFGPGTRLTVL.